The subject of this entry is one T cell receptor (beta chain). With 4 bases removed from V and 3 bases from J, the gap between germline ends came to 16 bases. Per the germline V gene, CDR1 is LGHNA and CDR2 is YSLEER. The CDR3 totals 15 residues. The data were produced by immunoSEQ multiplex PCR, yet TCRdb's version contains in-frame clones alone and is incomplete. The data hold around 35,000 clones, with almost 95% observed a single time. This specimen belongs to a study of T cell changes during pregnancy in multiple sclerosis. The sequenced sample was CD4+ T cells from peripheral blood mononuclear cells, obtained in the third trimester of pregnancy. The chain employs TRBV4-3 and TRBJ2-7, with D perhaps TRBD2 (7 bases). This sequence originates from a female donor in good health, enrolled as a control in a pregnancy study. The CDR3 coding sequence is TGCGCCAGCAGCCTGCTTGCGGGGGCTAGCTACGAGCAGTACTTC. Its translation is CASSLLAGASYEQYF.